What follows describes a single TCR beta chain. This specimen belongs to a study of blood T cell repertoires in COVID-19. The length of the CDR3 is 15 residues. Germline V gives CDR1 MNHNY, CDR2 SVGAGI (reference sequence). V lost 8 bases and J lost 4, with 19 bases in between. The protocol was immunoSEQ multiplex PCR, while the TCRdb copy is restricted to in-frame clones and leaves out a portion. There are 110,000 to 150,000 clones in the sample; roughly 89% occur only once, and around 3% lies in the top ten. The receptor was derived from a man aged 55 to 69 with active or convalescent COVID-19. The sequencing sample was made of peripheral blood. V usage is TRBV6-6 and J usage is TRBJ2-3; weak D call: TRBD1 (6 bases). The CDR3 spells CASDAKGTKADTQYF. For the CDR3, the DNA is TGTGCCAGCGATGCTAAGGGGACAAAAGCAGATACGCAGTATTTT.